This TCR beta chain was obtained from a study of T cell changes during pregnancy in multiple sclerosis. Germline V gene lookup returns CDR1 SEHNR and CDR2 FQNEAQ (reference sequence). The CDR3 extends over 13 amino acids. Trimming at V came to 8 bases and at J to 3 bases, leaving 5 bases not matched to a gene. Assay: immunoSEQ multiplex PCR; the TCRdb copy retains only in-frame clones and omits some. This table has about 73,000 clones, 90% appearing once. This clone is a singleton in its sample. Sequencing used peripheral blood, obtained after pregnancy. The chain combines TRBV7-9 with TRBJ2-7; 9 positions agree with TRBD1. This sequence originates from a female donor in good health, enrolled as a control in a pregnancy study. CDR3 amino acids: CASGDRAGYEQYF. The CDR3 DNA sequence: TGTGCCAGCGGGGACAGGGCGGGCTACGAGCAGTACTTC.